This section outlines one T cell receptor beta chain sequence together with its context. Sequenced by immunoSEQ multiplex PCR; TCRdb stores in-frame clones only, minus some. The table records fewer than 250,000 clones, 65% to 85% of them present only once. This entry belongs to a study of blood T cell repertoires in COVID-19. Overall study context: From T cells, B-cell-depleted T cells, or PBMCs came the material, which was cDNA or gDNA.

The J segment lost 6 bases and the V segment lost 4 bases, leaving 4 bases of the junction unmatched. Germline V CDR1 and CDR2: SNHLY, FYNNEI. CDR3 length: 13 residues. This TCR was sampled from a human donor in a cohort sampled during active COVID-19. The sequenced sample consisted of peripheral blood. V gene TRBV2 combines with J gene TRBJ2-7; 9 bases line up with TRBD1. This CDR3 reads CASSVGQGGEQYF. The CDR3 bases are TGTGCCAGCAGTGTGGGACAGGGAGGCGAGCAGTACTTC.